These 18 T cell receptor beta chains originate from one sample sequenced in a study of T cell responses to AZD1222 COVID-19 vaccine. Using immunoSEQ multiplex PCR, the repertoire was profiled, and TCRdb retains in-frame clones only, with some absent. The sample lists roughly 150,000 clones; 75% to 90% were seen once. The sample here was peripheral blood, taken 28 days after the second AZD1222 dose. The receptor source for this set is an adult who received the AZD1222 COVID-19 vaccine.

On this clone itself: Other DNA variants within this sample encode the same CDR3. J is TRBJ2-3 and V is TRBV29-1; TRBD2 aligns across 13 bases. This CDR3 region has 18 residues. Germline V CDR1 and CDR2: SQVTM, ANQGSEA. CDR3 protein: CSVITTSGRASEADTQYF. CDR3 nucleotide sequence: TGCAGTGTCATCACTACTAGCGGGAGGGCCTCGGAAGCAGATACGCAGTATTTT.

This clone was detected once. This chain links TRBV11-2 with TRBJ2-5, with no clear D. CDR3 size: 11 residues. The ends were cut back, 5 bases at V and 4 bases at J, with 5 bases in the middle. The germline CDR1 and CDR2 sequences are SGHAT and FQNNGV. The CDR3, as DNA: TGTGCCAGCAGCGCAGGAGAGACCCAGTACTTC. Translation: CASSAGETQYF.

This clone has just a few counts. The chain carries TRBV7-9 and TRBJ1-1; no definite D call. This CDR3 region has 15 residues. The germline V gene has CDR1 SEHNR and CDR2 FQNEAQ (reference sequence). Between the trimmed V and J ends, which lost 2 bases and 3 bases, there was a span of 13 bases. The CDR3 bases are TGTGCCAGCAGCTTATGGACCTTAAAAGACACTGAAGCTTTCTTT. This sequence encodes CASSLWTLKDTEAFF. The whole variable domain, filled in from reference TRBV7-9 and TRBJ1-1, reads DTGVSQNPRHKITKRGQNVTFRCDPISEHNRLYWYRQTLGQGPEFLTYFQNEAQLEKSRLLSDRFSAERPKGSFSTLEIQRTEQGDSAMYLCASSLWTLKDTEAFFGQGTRLTVV.

The chain couples TRBV5-1 to TRBJ2-1; D unresolved. The germline CDR1 and CDR2 sequences are SGHRS and YFSETQ. The V and J ends lost 2 bases and 0 bases respectively, with 9 bases between them. CDR3 length: 15 amino acids. CDR3 nucleotide sequence: TGCGCCAGCAGCTTCCAGCGCAGCTCCTACAATGAGCAGTTCTTC. This encodes CASSFQRSSYNEQFF.

CDR3 loop: CASSLASRGRVSYEQYF. The CDR3 region has the DNA TGTGCCAGCTCACTCGCGTCTCGGGGGCGAGTCTCCTACGAGCAGTACTTC. The chain uses TRBV18 and TRBJ2-7; perhaps D is TRBD1 or TRBD2 (6 bases each). The CDR3 spans 17 residues. Germline-derived CDR1 and CDR2 are KGHSH and LQKENI. Between the trimmed V and J ends, which lost 4 bases and 0 bases, there was a span of 19 bases.

The chain couples TRBV5-5 to TRBJ1-2; perhaps TRBD1 as D (5 bases). This CDR3 region has 13 residues. In germline, CDR1 is SGHKS, CDR2 YYEKEE (reference sequence). Deletions cut 4 bases from V and 7 bases from J, with 14 bases between. The CDR3: CASSASGVSGYTF. CDR3 DNA: TGTGCCAGCAGCGCCTCGGGGGTTAGTGGCTACACCTTC.

The chain uses TRBV4-3 and TRBJ2-7; a possible D gene is TRBD2 (5 bases). From germline, CDR1 is LGHNA and CDR2 YSLEER. The CDR3 sequence is 17 residues long. The V end lost 1 base, the J end lost 6 bases, and 22 bases lay between the germline ends. The CDR3 sequence: CASSQALSYLEGSEQYF. As DNA, the CDR3 is TGCGCCAGCAGCCAAGCCTTATCGTATCTAGAGGGCTCCGAGCAGTACTTC.

The chain combines TRBV9 with TRBJ1-6, with D hard to call. Trimming removed 3 bases from V and 3 bases from J, with 7 bases in between. The CDR3 has 14 amino acids. Germline CDR1 is SGDLS and CDR2 is YYNGEE. This chain's CDR3 is CASSDAIYNSPLHF. CDR3 DNA: TGTGCCAGCAGCGATGCGATCTATAATTCACCCCTCCACTTT.

The V gene is TRBV3-1 (or the pseudogene TRBV3-2), the J gene TRBJ1-5; D unclear. CDR3 length: 12 amino acids. V was pared by 1 base and J by 7 bases, with 5 bases between. Germline V lookup: CDR1 LGHDT, CDR2 YNNKEL (reference sequence). The CDR3 DNA reads TGTGCCAGCAGCCAAGGAACACAGCCCCAGCATTTT. The encoded protein is CASSQGTQPQHF.

This chain uses TRBV7-9 with TRBJ1-3, with 8 bases identical to TRBD1. Germline V gene data show CDR1 as SEHNR and CDR2 as FQNEAQ (reference sequence). The junction had 12 bases not matched to a gene; V was cut back by 5 bases and J by 0 bases. This CDR3 region has 18 residues. The CDR3 is CASSPRGRALSSGNTIYF. CDR3 coding DNA: TGTGCCAGCAGCCCCAGGGGGCGGGCTCTGAGCTCTGGAAACACCATATATTTT.

The chain carries TRBV24-1 and TRBJ2-2; TRBD2 agrees at 7 bases. V trimming: 1 base; J trimming: 2 bases; junction bases outside the gene matches: 12. Germline values: CDR1 KGHDR, CDR2 SFDVKD. This CDR3 has 19 residues. DNA for the CDR3: TGTGCCACCAGTGATTTCAGAGGCCGGGGGGAGGGCAACACCGGGGAGCTGTTTTTT. It encodes CATSDFRGRGEGNTGELFF.

This rearrangement joins TRBV7-2 to TRBJ1-2, with D possibly being TRBD1 (5 bases). The CDR3 has 14 residues. Per the germline V gene, CDR1 is SGHTA and CDR2 is FQGNSA. V lost 1 base and J lost 8, with 14 bases in between. CDR3 in amino acids: CASSLDRTAGGYTF. In nucleotides, the CDR3 is TGTGCCAGCAGCTTAGACAGGACCGCGGGGGGCTACACCTTC. The full variable domain, its missing parts supplied by reference TRBV7-2 and TRBJ1-2, is GAGVSQSPSNKVTEKGKDVELRCDPISGHTALYWYRQSLGQGLEFLIYFQGNSAPDKSGLPSDRFSAERTGGSVSTLTIQRTQQEDSAVYLCASSLDRTAGGYTFGSGTRLTVV.

This clone has just a few counts. The V gene is TRBV7-8, the J gene TRBJ2-7; weak D call: TRBD1 (5 bases). The CDR3 totals 16 residues. Per the germline V gene, CDR1 is SGHVS and CDR2 is FQNEAQ. V was pared by 1 base and J by 4 bases, with 17 bases between. The CDR3 nucleotides are TGTGCCAGCAGCTTAGAGGGGTTACAGTACTATTACGAGCAGTACTTC. This encodes CASSLEGLQYYYEQYF.

The chain has TRBV29-1 and TRBJ2-5; D uncertain. The germline V and J ends were trimmed by 2 bases and 1 base, with 11 bases remaining between them. CDR3 size: 14 residues. The germline CDR1 and CDR2 sequences are SQVTM and ANQGSEA. CDR3: CSVESFGSQETQYF. For the CDR3, the DNA is TGCAGCGTTGAATCCTTCGGGTCCCAAGAGACCCAGTACTTC.

The rearrangement links TRBV5-1 to TRBJ1-2; 10 positions agree with TRBD1. The CDR3 has 15 amino acids. The junction had 3 bases not matched to a gene; V was cut back by 0 bases and J by 4 bases. Germline-derived CDR1 and CDR2 are SGHRS and YFSETQ. This CDR3 reads CASSLEGQGVYGYTF. DNA of the CDR3: TGCGCCAGCAGCTTGGAAGGACAGGGGGTCTATGGCTACACCTTC.

The gene calls are TRBV18 and TRBJ1-2, with 7 bases fitting TRBD1. The germline V gene has CDR1 KGHSH and CDR2 LQKENI. The CDR3 sequence is 15 residues long. V lost 4 bases to trimming and J lost 5 bases; unmatched junction nucleotides: 10. In nucleotides, the CDR3 is TGTGCCAGCTCACTCTCCGGGACAGAACTATATGGCTACACCTTC. This encodes CASSLSGTELYGYTF.

The chain couples TRBV2 to TRBJ1-1, with D uncertain. The ends were cut back, 8 bases at V and 4 bases at J, with 8 bases in the middle. CDR3 size: 11 residues. Germline CDR1 reads SNHLY; CDR2 reads FYNNEI. CDR3 bases: TGTGCCAGCGTGGAGGGCACTGAAGCTTTCTTT. This sequence encodes CASVEGTEAFF. The full variable domain, its missing parts supplied by reference TRBV2 and TRBJ1-1, is EPEVTQTPSHQVTQMGQEVILRCVPISNHLYFYWYRQILGQKVEFLVSFYNNEISEKSEIFDDQFSVERPDGSNFTLKIRSTKLEDSAMYFCASVEGTEAFFGQGTRLTVV.

The V gene is TRBV27, the J gene TRBJ2-7; no clear D. The CDR3 loop spans 14 amino acids. V gave up 6 bases and J gave up 0 bases, with 12 bases separating them. Germline CDR1 MNHEY, CDR2 SMNVEV (reference sequence). The CDR3 DNA sequence: TGTGCCAGCAGCCTAATCTGGGGCTCCTACGAGCAGTACTTC. Translating it yields CASSLIWGSYEQYF.